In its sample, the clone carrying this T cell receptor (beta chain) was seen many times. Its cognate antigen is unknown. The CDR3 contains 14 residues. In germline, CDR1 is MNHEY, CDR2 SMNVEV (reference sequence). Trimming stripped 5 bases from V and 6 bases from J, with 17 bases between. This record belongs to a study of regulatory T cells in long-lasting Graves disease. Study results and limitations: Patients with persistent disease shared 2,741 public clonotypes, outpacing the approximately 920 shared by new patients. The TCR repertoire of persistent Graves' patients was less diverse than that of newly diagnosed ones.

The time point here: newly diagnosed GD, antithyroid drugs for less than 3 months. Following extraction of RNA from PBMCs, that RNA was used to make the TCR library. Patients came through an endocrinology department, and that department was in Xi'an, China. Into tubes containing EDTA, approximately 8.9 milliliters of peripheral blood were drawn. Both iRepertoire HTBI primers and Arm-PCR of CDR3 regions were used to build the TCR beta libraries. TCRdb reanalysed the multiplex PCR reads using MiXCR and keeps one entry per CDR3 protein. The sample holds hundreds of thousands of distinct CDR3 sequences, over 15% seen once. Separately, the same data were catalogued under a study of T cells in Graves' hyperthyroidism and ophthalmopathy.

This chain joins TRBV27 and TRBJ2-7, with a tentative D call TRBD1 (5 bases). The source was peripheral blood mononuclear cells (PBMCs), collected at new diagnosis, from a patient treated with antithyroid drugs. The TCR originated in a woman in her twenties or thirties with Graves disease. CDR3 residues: CASSIQGPSGEQYF. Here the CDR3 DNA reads TGTGCCAGCAGTATTCAGGGCCCTTCTGGCGAGCAGTACTTC.